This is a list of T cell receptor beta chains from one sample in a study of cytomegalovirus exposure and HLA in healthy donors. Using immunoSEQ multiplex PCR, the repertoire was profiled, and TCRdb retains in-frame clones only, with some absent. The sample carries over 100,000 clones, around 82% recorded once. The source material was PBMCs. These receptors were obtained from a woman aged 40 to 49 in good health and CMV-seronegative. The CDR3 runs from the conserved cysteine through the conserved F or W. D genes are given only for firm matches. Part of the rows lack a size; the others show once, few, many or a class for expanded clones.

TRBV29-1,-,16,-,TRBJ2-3,TGCAGCGTTGAAGGCGGGACGGACCCCAGCACAGATACGCAGTATTTT,CSVEGGTDPSTDTQYF
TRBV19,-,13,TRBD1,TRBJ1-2,TGTGCCAGTCTGGACAGGCGAGTCCATGGCTACACCTTC,CASLDRRVHGYTF
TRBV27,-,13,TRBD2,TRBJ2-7,TGTGCCAGCAGTTCGACTAGCGGCTACGAGCAGTACTTC,CASSSTSGYEQYF
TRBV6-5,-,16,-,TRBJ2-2,TGTGCCAGCAGTTACTCGGCAGGGGGAGGCACCGGGGAGCTGTTTTTT,CASSYSAGGGTGELFF
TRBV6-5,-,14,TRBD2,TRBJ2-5,TGTGCCAGCAGTCAGCGGGAGGTCCAAGAGACCCAGTACTTC,CASSQREVQETQYF
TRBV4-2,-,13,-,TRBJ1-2,TGTGCCAGCAGCCAAGGTATCGTAGCCGGCTACACCTTC,CASSQGIVAGYTF
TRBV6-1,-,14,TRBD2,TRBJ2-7,TGTGCCAGCAGTGCAAAAGCGGGAGGGGACGAGCAGTACTTC,CASSAKAGGDEQYF
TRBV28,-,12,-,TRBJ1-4,TGTGCCAGCAGGGAAGGGGGTGAAAAACTGTTTTTT,CASREGGEKLFF
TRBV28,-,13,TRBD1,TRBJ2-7,TGTGCCAGCAGTTTGGGGACAGGCTACGAGCAGTACTTC,CASSLGTGYEQYF
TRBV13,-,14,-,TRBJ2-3,TGTGCCAGCAGAAAGCAGTTTCGGGCAGATACGCAGTATTTT,CASRKQFRADTQYF
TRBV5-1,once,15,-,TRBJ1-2,TGCGCCAGCAGCTTGGCCCCGGGAGCGGACTATGGCTACACCTTC,CASSLAPGADYGYTF
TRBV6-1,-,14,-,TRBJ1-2,TGTGCCCCCTCGGAGGGCACCCCTGCCTATGGCTACACCTTC,CAPSEGTPAYGYTF
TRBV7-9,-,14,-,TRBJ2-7,TGTGCCAGCAGCTTAGACGGGAAGAGGTACGAGCAGTACTTC,CASSLDGKRYEQYF
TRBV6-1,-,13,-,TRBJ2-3,TGTGCCAGCAGTGAACAGGGTACAGATACGCAGTATTTT,CASSEQGTDTQYF
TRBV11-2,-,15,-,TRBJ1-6,TGTGCCAGCAGCTTAGACCCAGGTTATAATTCACCCCTCCACTTT,CASSLDPGYNSPLHF
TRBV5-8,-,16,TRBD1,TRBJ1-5,TGTGCCAGCAGCTTCTGGACAGGCTCTATCAATCAGCCCCAGCATTTT,CASSFWTGSINQPQHF
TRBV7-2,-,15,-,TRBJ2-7,TGTGCCAGCAGCTTCGCCAATAGCGGATCTTACGAGCAGTACTTC,CASSFANSGSYEQYF
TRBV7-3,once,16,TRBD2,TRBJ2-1,TGTGCCAGCAGCTTAAGCGGGAGGGAACCCTACAATGAGCAGTTCTTC,CASSLSGREPYNEQFF
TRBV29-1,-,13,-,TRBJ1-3,TGCAGCGTCCAACAGGGCGCTGGAAACACCATATATTTT,CSVQQGAGNTIYF
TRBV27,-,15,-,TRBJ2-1,TGTGCCAGCAGCCCAACAATAACCCCTTTTGATGAGCAGTTCTTC,CASSPTITPFDEQFF
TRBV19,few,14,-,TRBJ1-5,TGTGCCAGTAGTATTTATCAGGGTCTTATACACCAGCATTTT,CASSIYQGLIHQHF
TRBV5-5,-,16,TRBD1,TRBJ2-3,TGTGCCAACAGCTGGGACAGGGAAACTAGCACAGATACGCAGTATTTT,CANSWDRETSTDTQYF
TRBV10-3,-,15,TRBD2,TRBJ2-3,TGTGCCATCAGTGATGCAAGCGGGAGCAAAGATACGCAGTATTTT,CAISDASGSKDTQYF
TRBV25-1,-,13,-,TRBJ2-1,TGTGCCAGCGGTGAATCCAACTACAATGAGCAGTTCTTC,CASGESNYNEQFF
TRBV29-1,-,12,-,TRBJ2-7,TGCAGCGTTGCGTGGGGGACTTACGAGCAGTACTTC,CSVAWGTYEQYF
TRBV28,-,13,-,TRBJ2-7,TGTGCCAGCAGCCTGGGGCGGGGTGAGGAGCAGTACTTC,CASSLGRGEEQYF
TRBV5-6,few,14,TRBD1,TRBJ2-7,TGTGCCAGCAGCTCAGGGACAGACTTTTACGAGCAGTACTTC,CASSSGTDFYEQYF
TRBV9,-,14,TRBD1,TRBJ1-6,TGTGCCAGCAGCGTACAGGGGGCACAGTCACCCCTCCACTTT,CASSVQGAQSPLHF
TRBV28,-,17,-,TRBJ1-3,TGTGCCAGCAGACCAGCGGACCGCAGGGGTTCTGGAAACACCATATATTTT,CASRPADRRGSGNTIYF
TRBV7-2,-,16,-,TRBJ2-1,TGTGCCAGCAGCTCGGGGCGGGGCCCAAGAATCAATGAGCAGTTCTTC,CASSSGRGPRINEQFF
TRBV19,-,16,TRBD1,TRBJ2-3,TGTGCCAGTAGTCCTCTGGGGACAGGGGTCACAGATACGCAGTATTTT,CASSPLGTGVTDTQYF
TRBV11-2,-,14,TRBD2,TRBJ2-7,TGTGCCAGCAGCTTCCGCGGGAGAAAAAACGAGCAGTACTTC,CASSFRGRKNEQYF
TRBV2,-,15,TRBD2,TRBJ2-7,TGTGCCAGCAGTTATGGTGGCGGGAGGACCTACGAGCAGTACTTC,CASSYGGGRTYEQYF
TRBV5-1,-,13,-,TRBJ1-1,TGCGCCAGCAGCTTTGAGGGGAACACTGAAGCTTTCTTT,CASSFEGNTEAFF
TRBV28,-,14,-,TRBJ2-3,TGTGCCAGCAGTTTACAAGGGAGCGGGGATACGCAGTATTTT,CASSLQGSGDTQYF
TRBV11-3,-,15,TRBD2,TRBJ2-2,TGTGCCAGCAGCTTATCCAGCGGGAGCACCGGGGAGCTGTTTTTT,CASSLSSGSTGELFF
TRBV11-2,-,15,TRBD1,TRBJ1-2,TGTGCCAGCAGCTTGGGACAGGGGGCGCGATATGGCTACACCTTC,CASSLGQGARYGYTF
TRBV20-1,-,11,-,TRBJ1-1,TGCAGTGCGGGCCGGACTGTCGAAGCTTTCTTT,CSAGRTVEAFF
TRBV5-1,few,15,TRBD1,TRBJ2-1,TGCGCCAGCAGCGTTACAGGGGCGTCCTACAATGAGCAGTTCTTC,CASSVTGASYNEQFF
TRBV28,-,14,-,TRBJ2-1,TGTGCCAGCAGTTTGGTCGGGAGAGTGAGTGAGCAGTTCTTC,CASSLVGRVSEQFF
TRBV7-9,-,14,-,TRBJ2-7,TGTGCCAGCAGCTTAGGAACAGGAGCCTACGAGCAGTACTTC,CASSLGTGAYEQYF
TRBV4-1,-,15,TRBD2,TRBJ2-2,TGCGCCAGCAGCCCACAGCGGGAGCTGGCCGGGGAGCTGTTTTTT,CASSPQRELAGELFF
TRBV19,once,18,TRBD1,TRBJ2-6,TGTGCCAGTAGTATGTACGGGACAGGGGTACCTGGGGCCAACGTCCTGACTTTC,CASSMYGTGVPGANVLTF
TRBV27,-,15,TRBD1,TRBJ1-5,TGTGCCAGCAGTCCCGGGACAGGGGGTTTTTCGCCCCAGCATTTT,CASSPGTGGFSPQHF
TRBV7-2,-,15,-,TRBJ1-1,TGTGCCAGCAGCTTTGAAGTGGGCTCGGACACTGAAGCTTTCTTT,CASSFEVGSDTEAFF
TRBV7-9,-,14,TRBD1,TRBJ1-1,TGTTCCAGCAGCTTAACAGGGGTCAGCACTGAAGCTTTCTTT,CSSSLTGVSTEAFF